These T cell receptor beta chains were read from a single sample in a study of early T cells in non-severe SARS-CoV-2 infection. TCRdb ran MiXCR on the 5' RACE reads and lists one entry per CDR3 protein. The data show more than 90,000 distinct CDR3 sequences, approximately 9.9% seen once. Sequenced material: whole blood. These receptors all come from an adult who was a healthcare worker with PCR-confirmed SARS-CoV-2 infection or an uninfected control (not recorded which). Each CDR3 is given without its conserved first and last residue. Not all rows give a size; the values are once, few, many and, for expanded clones, a class.

V | length | size | CDR3
TRBV4-1 | 13 | NA | ASSQDGTVNYGYT
TRBV10-3 | 11 | many | AISQDILYEQY
TRBV11-1 | 16 | NA | ASSYVDRAITSYNEQF
TRBV7-9 | 12 | NA | ASSWGQGKGEQF
TRBV3-1 | 13 | NA | ASSGGLPINQPQH
TRBV10-3 | 10 | few | AISLWGYGYT
TRBV5-6 | 14 | few | ASSLIPGTVLTEAF
TRBV5-5 | 13 | NA | ASRETGSPVGEQF
TRBV27 | 11 | NA | ASSTSKGYEQY
TRBV20-1 | 14 | NA | SATRGAGNFDNEQF
TRBV6-2/TRBV6-3 | 13 | NA | ASSVRSSYNSPLH